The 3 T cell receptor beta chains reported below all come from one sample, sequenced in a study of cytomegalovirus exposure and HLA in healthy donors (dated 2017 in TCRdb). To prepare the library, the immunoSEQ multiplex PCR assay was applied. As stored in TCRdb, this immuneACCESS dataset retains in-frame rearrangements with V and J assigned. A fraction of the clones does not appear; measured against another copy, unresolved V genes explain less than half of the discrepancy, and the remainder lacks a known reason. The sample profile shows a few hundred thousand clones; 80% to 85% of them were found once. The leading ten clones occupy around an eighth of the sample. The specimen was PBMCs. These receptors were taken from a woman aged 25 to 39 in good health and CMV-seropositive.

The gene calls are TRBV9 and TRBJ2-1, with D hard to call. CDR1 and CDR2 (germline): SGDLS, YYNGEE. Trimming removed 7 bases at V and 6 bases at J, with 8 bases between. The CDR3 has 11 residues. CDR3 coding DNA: TGTGCCAGCCAAAGGTCCAATGAGCAGTTCTTC. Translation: CASQRSNEQFF.

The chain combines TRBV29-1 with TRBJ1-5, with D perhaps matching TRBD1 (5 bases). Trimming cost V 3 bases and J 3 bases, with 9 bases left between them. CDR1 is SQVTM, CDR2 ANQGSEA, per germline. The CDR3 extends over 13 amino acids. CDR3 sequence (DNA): TGCAGCGTTGAGTTGGGGGTCAATCAGCCCCAGCATTTT. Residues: CSVELGVNQPQHF.

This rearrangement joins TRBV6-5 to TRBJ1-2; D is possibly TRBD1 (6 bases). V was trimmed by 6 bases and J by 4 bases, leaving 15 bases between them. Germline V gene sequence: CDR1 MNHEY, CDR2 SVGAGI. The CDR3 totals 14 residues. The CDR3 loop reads CASRAGTPFYGYTF. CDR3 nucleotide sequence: TGTGCCAGCAGAGCCGGGACACCTTTCTATGGCTACACCTTC.